This entry lists 8 T cell receptor beta chains sequenced from one sample in a study of neurological immune-mediated disorders. TCRdb ran MiXCR on the 5' RACE reads and lists one entry per CDR3 protein. The table shows more than 50,000 distinct CDR3 sequences, with about 4% occurring only once. Sequences were obtained from PBMCs. Every receptor here comes from a man in his thirties or forties with multiple sclerosis.

This clonotype showed up many times. This chain uses TRBV6-1 with TRBJ2-7; possibly TRBD2 for D (6 bases). This CDR3 comprises 16 residues. The germline gives CDR1 MNHNS, CDR2 SASEGT. V shed 2 bases and J shed 3 bases, with 17 bases lying between them. The CDR3 DNA sequence: TGTGCCAGCAGTGAACTGGTGAGGAGGGCCTTCTACGAGCAGTACTTC. This gives the protein CASSELVRRAFYEQYF.

In this sample, this clonotype turned up many times. CDR3 residues: CASSYSGSSSGTDTQYF. The CDR3 DNA sequence: TGTGCCAGCAGTTACTCGGGATCGTCCTCGGGCACAGATACGCAGTATTTT. The chain uses TRBV6-6 and TRBJ2-3; the D is unclear. The CDR3 runs to 17 residues. Germline CDR1 MNHNY, CDR2 SVGAGI (reference sequence). Trimming pared 0 bases from V and 1 base from J, leaving 14 bases between.

This clonotype was picked up many times. This chain links TRBV14 with TRBJ1-6, with D uncertain. This CDR3 contains 12 residues. Germline CDR1 is SGHDN and CDR2 is FVKESK. The germline V and J ends were trimmed by 1 base and 10 bases, with 5 bases remaining between them. CDR3 nucleotide sequence: TGTGCCAGCAGCCAAGTAAGATCACCCCTCCACTTT. This translates into CASSQVRSPLHF.

Many counts were recorded for this clonotype. V usage is TRBV4-3 and J usage is TRBJ2-1, with D possibly matching TRBD2 (7 bases). V was trimmed by 0 bases and J by 0 bases, leaving 18 bases between them. The CDR3 spans 19 residues. CDR1 is LGHNA, CDR2 YSLEER, per germline. The CDR3 coding sequence is TGCGCCAGCAGCCAAGAAGAACCCCATGGGGGGGCCTCCTACAATGAGCAGTTCTTC. Amino acids: CASSQEEPHGGASYNEQFF.

This clonotype has a handful of counts. The gene calls are TRBV5-1 and TRBJ2-7, with D unclear. Germline V lookup: CDR1 SGHRS, CDR2 YFSETQ. V was pared by 3 bases and J by 7 bases, with 14 bases between. The length of the CDR3 is 13 residues. The chain's CDR3 is CASSSSTALEQYF. As DNA, the CDR3 is TGCGCCAGCAGCTCCTCAACCGCTTTGGAGCAGTACTTC.

In its sample, this clonotype was seen a few times. The V gene is TRBV7-3, the J gene TRBJ2-1; TRBD2 agrees at 11 bases. This CDR3 contains 16 residues. V trimming: 5 bases; J trimming: 5 bases; junction bases outside the gene matches: 8. CDR1 is SGHTA, CDR2 FQGTGA, per germline. The CDR3: CASSQRGLADDNEQFF. The CDR3 nucleotides are TGTGCCAGCAGCCAAAGGGGACTAGCGGACGACAATGAGCAGTTCTTC.

This clonotype was found many times. V is TRBV5-1 and J is TRBJ2-7; no reliable D call. The CDR3 consists of 13 residues. The V end lost 3 bases, the J end lost 4 bases, and 11 bases lay between the germline ends. Germline CDR1 SGHRS, CDR2 YFSETQ. CDR3 in DNA: TGCGCCAGCAGCTCCACCCGAGATTACGAGCAGTACTTC. Its translation is CASSSTRDYEQYF.

This clonotype has only a few counts. This sequence joins TRBV5-1 and TRBJ2-7; D possibly corresponds to TRBD2 (5 bases). The V end lost 2 bases, the J end lost 1 base, and 7 bases lay between the germline ends. CDR3 length: 13 residues. CDR1 SGHRS and CDR2 YFSETQ come from the germline V gene. The CDR3 bases are TGCGCCAGCAGCTTCATAGCGTCCTACGAGCAGTACTTC. It encodes CASSFIASYEQYF.